The entry that follows covers one T cell receptor (beta chain) sequence. This sample stems from a study of glioma-infiltrating T cells after dendritic cell vaccination. TCRdb's copy holds only in-frame clones and misses some; the assay was immunoSEQ multiplex PCR. The sample has about 92,000 clones; over 75% are singletons. Germline V CDR1 and CDR2: LGHNA, YNFKEQ. This CDR3 spans 16 amino acids. V lost 0 bases and J 6 bases, leaving 16 bases between the germline ends. The chain is built from TRBV4-2 and TRBJ2-3; TRBD2 is a possible D gene (5 bases). This receptor was obtained from a human donor with glioblastoma. The sample here was blood, taken before dendritic cell vaccination. CDR3 nucleotides: TGTGCCAGCAGCCAAGAGCGAGGGCTCCTATCTGATACGCAGTATTTT. It codes for CASSQERGLLSDTQYF.